Shown below are 21 T cell receptor beta chains from a single sample sequenced in a study of regulatory T cells in long-lasting Graves disease. Investigators prepared the TCR beta libraries by applying iRepertoire HTBI primers and Arm-PCR of CDR3 regions. TCRdb redid the calling of the multiplex PCR reads with MiXCR, one entry per CDR3 protein. The data contain about 660,000 distinct CDR3 sequences, approximately 31% of them singletons. Time point given: persistent/refractory GD, antithyroid drugs over 5 years with positive TRAb. RNA isolated from PBMCs was used to make the TCR library. The sample was peripheral blood mononuclear cells (PBMCs), taken when the disease was refractory, from a patient treated with antithyroid drugs. Source of these receptors: a female donor with Graves disease.

This clonotype appeared a few times. Here the CDR3 DNA reads TGCGCCAGCAGCTTGGCCGAGGTCAGCCGGTGGACTGAAGCTTTCTTT. Translation: CASSLAEVSRWTEAFF. V gene TRBV5-1 combines with J gene TRBJ1-1; no reliable D call. V was clipped by 0 bases and J by 5 bases, with 17 bases between them. The length of the CDR3 is 16 residues. Germline-derived CDR1 and CDR2 are SGHRS and YFSETQ.

The sample holds a few counts of this clonotype. The chain joins TRBV27 to TRBJ1-1; D might be TRBD1 (5 bases). V was pared by 5 bases and J by 10 bases, with 14 bases between. Germline lookup yields CDR1 MNHEY and CDR2 SMNVEV (reference sequence). The CDR3 contains 12 residues. This chain's CDR3 is CASSTGGRGAFF. The DNA of the CDR3 is TGTGCCAGCAGTACCGGTGGTAGGGGAGCTTTCTTT.

This clonotype occurred once. V usage is TRBV2 and J usage is TRBJ1-2; maybe TRBD1 (5 bases). V shed 4 bases and J shed 7 bases, with 16 bases lying between them. Germline CDR1 and CDR2: SNHLY and FYNNEI. The CDR3 is made up of 14 amino acids. The CDR3 nucleotides are TGTGCCAGCAGTGTCTGGAAAGCAGGGTCTGGCTACACCTTC. Translated, it gives CASSVWKAGSGYTF.

V is TRBV5-1 and J is TRBJ2-2; 7 bases fit TRBD1. There are 17 residues in the CDR3. CDR1 is SGHRS, CDR2 YFSETQ, per germline. J was trimmed by 7 bases and V by 3 bases; bases with no gene match: 15. CDR3 in DNA: TGCGCCAGCAGCTCCGGATCGACGACAGGGATTAGCGGGGAGCTGTTTTTT. Its translation is CASSSGSTTGISGELFF.

This clonotype has a single count. The rearrangement joins TRBV29-1 to TRBJ2-2; D remains ambiguous. The V end was cut by 4 bases, the J end by 0 bases, with 6 bases between. Germline V CDR1 and CDR2: SQVTM, ANQGSEA. This CDR3 spans 13 amino acids. The CDR3 DNA reads as TGCAGCGTTGGGGCAACGAACACCGGGGAGCTGTTTTTT. This gives the protein CSVGATNTGELFF.

This clonotype was counted a few times. The chain couples TRBV11-2 to TRBJ2-2, with 8 bases matching TRBD1. Germline CDR1 is SGHAT and CDR2 is FQNNGV. The junction had 5 bases not matched to a gene; V was cut back by 4 bases and J by 4 bases. The length of the CDR3 is 15 residues. The CDR3 nucleotides are TGTGCCAGCAGCTCCGACAGGGGTAGCACCGGGGAGCTGTTTTTT. This translates into CASSSDRGSTGELFF.

This clonotype was detected many times. V gene TRBV2 combines with J gene TRBJ2-7; no clear D. V was shortened by 4 bases and J by 4 bases, with 11 bases between the two germline ends. This CDR3 contains 13 residues. Germline CDR1 and CDR2: SNHLY and FYNNEI. The CDR3 region has the DNA TGTGCCAGCAGTGTCGAAAGGGTTTACGAGCAGTACTTC. This sequence encodes CASSVERVYEQYF.

This chain uses TRBV6-1 with TRBJ2-2, with 7 nucleotides matching TRBD2. This CDR3 comprises 15 residues. Germline lookup yields CDR1 MNHNS and CDR2 SASEGT. V was pared by 11 bases and J by 4 bases, with 13 bases of the junction left unmatched. CDR3 in amino acids: CACAPGLPSTGELFF. CDR3 in DNA: TGTGCCTGCGCCCCGGGACTACCCAGCACCGGGGAGCTGTTTTTT.

This clonotype was counted ten times or more. The CDR3 here is CASSRQGETEAFF. CDR3 bases: TGTGCCAGCAGTCGACAGGGAGAAACTGAAGCTTTCTTT. V usage is TRBV28 and J usage is TRBJ1-1, with 7 positions matching TRBD1. This CDR3 region has 13 residues. Trimming at V came to 5 bases and at J to 5 bases, leaving 5 bases not matched to a gene. Per the germline V gene, CDR1 is MDHEN and CDR2 is SYDVKM.

CDR3 DNA: TGTGCCACCAGCAGGGGGGAGAGGTTCGACACTGAAGCTTTCTTT. Its protein is CATSRGERFDTEAFF. The chain joins TRBV15 to TRBJ1-1; D perhaps matches TRBD1 (5 bases). The CDR3 totals 15 residues. Trimming pared 3 bases from V and 3 bases from J, leaving 14 bases between. Germline CDR1 LNHNV, CDR2 YYDKDF (reference sequence).

This clonotype was detected only a few times. The chain couples TRBV11-2 to TRBJ2-6, with TRBD2 identical over 11 bases. Trimming took 2 bases from V and 4 from J; bases not matched to a gene: 4. The CDR3 spans 17 residues. Per the germline V gene, CDR1 is SGHAT and CDR2 is FQNNGV. The CDR3 loop reads CASSLKLAGAGANVLTF. The DNA for the CDR3 is TGTGCCAGCAGCTTAAAACTAGCGGGAGCCGGGGCCAACGTCCTGACTTTC.

V and J are TRBV29-1 and TRBJ2-7, with 9 bases fitting TRBD2. The CDR3 has 13 residues. The germline V gene encodes CDR1 SQVTM and CDR2 ANQGSEA. V lost 4 bases, J lost 4 bases, and 5 bases stayed unmatched. The CDR3 sequence is CSVVGGLAYEQYF. Here the CDR3 DNA reads TGCAGCGTTGTCGGGGGACTAGCTTACGAGCAGTACTTC.

The chain carries TRBV7-9 and TRBJ1-4; 7 bases map to TRBD1. This CDR3 is built from 17 residues. The V gene end was trimmed by 5 bases and the J gene end by 4 bases; junction bases not matched to a gene: 13. The germline V gene has CDR1 SEHNR and CDR2 FQNEAQ (reference sequence). CDR3 sequence reads: CASSPFRDSPLNEKLFF. The DNA for the CDR3 is TGTGCCAGCAGCCCCTTCCGGGACAGTCCCCTTAATGAAAAACTGTTTTTT.

This clonotype was found a few times. Here the CDR3 reads CSGGQGVGYGYTF. For the CDR3, the DNA is TGCAGCGGAGGACAGGGGGTTGGCTATGGCTACACCTTC. The chain joins TRBV29-1 to TRBJ1-2, with TRBD1 identical over 10 bases. The junction had 6 bases not matched to a gene; V was cut back by 7 bases and J by 4 bases. Germline CDR1 and CDR2: SQVTM and ANQGSEA. The CDR3 length is 13 residues.

A few counts support this clonotype. The gene calls are TRBV20-1 and TRBJ1-6; D gene ambiguous. From germline, CDR1 is DFQATT and CDR2 SNEGSKA (reference sequence). The V end was cut by 6 bases, the J end by 0 bases, with 18 bases between. The CDR3 has 17 amino acids. For the CDR3, the DNA is TGCAGTGCAACGGACGCAATGCCTAGCTCCTATAATTCACCCCTCCACTTT. It encodes CSATDAMPSSYNSPLHF.

The chain uses TRBV27 and TRBJ1-1; TRBD1 is a possible D gene (6 bases). The germline V gene encodes CDR1 MNHEY and CDR2 SMNVEV (reference sequence). The CDR3 runs to 16 residues. The V gene lost 2 bases and the J gene lost 1 base, with 14 bases spanning the gap. The CDR3 loop reads CASSLRRGLGNTEAFF. CDR3 bases: TGTGCCAGCAGTTTAAGAAGGGGGTTGGGGAACACTGAAGCTTTCTTT.

This clonotype was detected ten times or more. V is TRBV11-2 and J is TRBJ1-1; D gene ambiguous. CDR1 and CDR2 (germline): SGHAT, FQNNGV. The CDR3 loop spans 13 amino acids. V was shortened by 5 bases and J by 4 bases, with 11 bases between the two germline ends. In nucleotides, the CDR3 is TGTGCCAGCAGCCTCGGCCCGGCCACTGAAGCTTTCTTT. Translated, it gives CASSLGPATEAFF. Full variable domain (rest looked up from reference TRBV11-2 and TRBJ1-1): EAGVAQSPRYKIIEKRQSVAFWCNPISGHATLYWYQQILGQGPKLLIQFQNNGVVDDSQLPKDRFSAERLKGVDSTLKIQPAKLEDSAVYLCASSLGPATEAFFGQGTRLTVV.

The CDR3 sequence is CASSWGTEGYEQYF. CDR3 coding DNA: TGTGCCAGCAGTTGGGGGACAGAGGGATACGAGCAGTACTTC. The chain combines TRBV28 with TRBJ2-7; 7 positions agree with TRBD1. CDR1 MDHEN and CDR2 SYDVKM come from the germline V gene. The CDR3 runs 14 residues. After removal of 4 bases from V and 4 bases from J, the junction contained 7 bases not matched to a gene.

This clonotype was picked up many times. The chain combines TRBV2 with TRBJ1-2, with a weak D call TRBD1 (6 bases). The CDR3 sequence is 15 residues long. V shed 5 bases and J shed 2 bases, with 15 bases lying between them. CDR1 and CDR2 (germline): SNHLY, FYNNEI. The CDR3 here is CASSPGLTGNYGYTF. CDR3 sequence (DNA): TGTGCCAGCAGTCCCGGCTTAACAGGGAACTATGGCTACACCTTC.

The chain links TRBV7-3 to TRBJ1-4; 10 bases line up with TRBD1. CDR1 SGHTA and CDR2 FQGTGA come from the germline V gene. The CDR3 extends over 16 amino acids. After removal of 3 bases from V and 6 bases from J, the junction contained 7 bases not matched to a gene. The CDR3 here is CASSLQTGGEYEKLFF. Written as DNA, the CDR3 is TGTGCCAGCAGCTTGCAGACAGGGGGCGAATATGAAAAACTGTTTTTT. Drawing the rest from reference TRBV7-3 and TRBJ1-4, the complete variable domain is GAGVSQTPSNKVTEKGKYVELRCDPISGHTALYWYRQSLGQGPEFLIYFQGTGAADDSGLPNDRFFAVRPEGSVSTLKIQRTERGDSAVYLCASSLQTGGEYEKLFFGSGTQLSVL.

This clonotype was seen more than once but under ten times. The V and J genes are TRBV6-1 and TRBJ1-1; weak D call: TRBD1 (5 bases). The CDR3 loop spans 11 amino acids. Germline CDR1 and CDR2: MNHNS and SASEGT. Trimming shortened V by 6 bases and J by 7 bases, and 9 bases separated the two germline ends. CDR3 residues: CASRRQNEAFF. CDR3 nucleotide sequence: TGTGCCAGCAGGAGACAGAATGAAGCTTTCTTT.